In this sample, the clone carrying this T cell receptor beta chain turned up a few times. Sample treatment: treatment-naive control, cytoreductive nephrectomy. Controls were unirradiated tumors from treatment-naive cytoreductive nephrectomy patients. J lost 2 bases, V lost 0 bases, and 4 bases had no gene match. CDR1 SGDLS and CDR2 YYNGEE come from the germline V gene. This CDR3 has 15 residues. This specimen comes from a study of radiation and T cells in renal cell carcinoma. TCRdb's copy holds only in-frame clones and misses some; the assay was immunoSEQ multiplex PCR. Among about 25,000 clones listed, roughly 50% were seen once.

This TCR was sampled from a man aged 40-49 years with renal cell carcinoma. This material consisted of tumor tissue, taken from a patient whose treatment was nephrectomy without radiotherapy. V gene TRBV9 combines with J gene TRBJ2-5, with TRBD1 matching 7 bases. This chain's CDR3 is CASSVATGQQETQYF. CDR3 nucleotide sequence: TGTGCCAGCAGCGTAGCGACGGGACAGCAAGAGACCCAGTACTTC. The whole variable domain, remainder taken from reference TRBV9 and TRBJ2-5, is DSGVTQTPKHLITATGQRVTLRCSPRSGDLSVYWYQQSLDQGLQFLIQYYNGEERAKGNILERFSAQQFPDLHSELNLSSLELGDSALYFCASSVATGQQETQYFGPGTRLLVL.